The source of this T cell receptor (beta chain) is a study of shared clonotypes between healthy human individuals. Study findings and constraints: Tissue TCR repertoires likely differ from these blood-only repertoires.

Looked up from germline, CDR1 is SGHNT and CDR2 is YYREEE (reference sequence). V was trimmed by 6 bases and J by 2 bases, leaving 12 bases between them. This CDR3 is built from 13 residues. In regard to this clone: Its antigen remains unidentified.

Sequenced by immunoSEQ multiplex PCR; TCRdb stores in-frame clones only, minus some. The table records about 480,000 clones, about four fifths of them present only once. The source of this sequence is a woman aged 40 to 49 in good health. Some clones in this sample may be carry-over from other donors' samples. The chain employs TRBV5-4 and TRBJ2-7, with TRBD1 as a possible D gene (6 bases). Sequenced: PBMCs. The CDR3 loop reads CASTLKGAYEQYF. The CDR3 DNA reads as TGTGCCAGCACCCTTAAGGGGGCCTACGAGCAGTACTTC. Filled out from reference TRBV5-4 and TRBJ2-7, the complete variable domain reads ETGVTQSPTHLIKTRGQQVTLRCSSQSGHNTVSWYQQALGQGPQFIFQYYREEENGRGNFPPRFSGLQFPNYSSELNVNALELDDSALYLCASTLKGAYEQYFGPGTRLTVT.